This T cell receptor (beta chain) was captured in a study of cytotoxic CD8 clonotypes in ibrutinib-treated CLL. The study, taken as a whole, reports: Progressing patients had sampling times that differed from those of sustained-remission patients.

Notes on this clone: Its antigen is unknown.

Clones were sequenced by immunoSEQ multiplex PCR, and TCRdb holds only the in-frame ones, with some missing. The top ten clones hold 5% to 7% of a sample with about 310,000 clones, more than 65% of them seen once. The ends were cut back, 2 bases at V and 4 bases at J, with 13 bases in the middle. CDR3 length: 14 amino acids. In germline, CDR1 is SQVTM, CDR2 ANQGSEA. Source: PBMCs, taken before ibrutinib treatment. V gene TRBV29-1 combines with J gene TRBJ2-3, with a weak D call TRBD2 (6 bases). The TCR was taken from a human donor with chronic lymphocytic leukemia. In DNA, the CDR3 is TGCAGCGTTGAATACGGGAGCCAACCAGATACGCAGTATTTT. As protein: CSVEYGSQPDTQYF.